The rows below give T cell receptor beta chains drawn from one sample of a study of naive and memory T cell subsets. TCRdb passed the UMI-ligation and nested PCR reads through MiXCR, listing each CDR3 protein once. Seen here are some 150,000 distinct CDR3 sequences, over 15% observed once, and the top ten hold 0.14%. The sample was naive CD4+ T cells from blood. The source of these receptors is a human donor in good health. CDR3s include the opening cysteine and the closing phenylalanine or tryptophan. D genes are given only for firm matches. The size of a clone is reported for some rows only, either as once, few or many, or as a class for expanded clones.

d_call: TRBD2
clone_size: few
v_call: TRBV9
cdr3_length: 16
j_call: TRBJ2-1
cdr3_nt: TGTGCCAGCAGCGTGACGACTAGCGGGAGTTTCAATGAGCAGTTCTTC
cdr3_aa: CASSVTTSGSFNEQFF

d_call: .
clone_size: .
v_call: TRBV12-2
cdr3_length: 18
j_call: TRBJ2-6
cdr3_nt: TGTGCAAGTCGCTTCCTGAGCACAGGGGATTGTGGGGCCAACGTCCTGACTTTC
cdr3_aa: CASRFLSTGDCGANVLTF

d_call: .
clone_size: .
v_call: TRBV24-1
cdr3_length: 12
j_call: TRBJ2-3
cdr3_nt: TGTGCCACCAGGGGGACCACAGATACGCAGTATTTT
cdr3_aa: CATRGTTDTQYF

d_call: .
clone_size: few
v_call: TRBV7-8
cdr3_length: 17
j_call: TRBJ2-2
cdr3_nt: TGTGCCAGCAGCTTAGTTCTCGCGTGGGATAGCACCGGGGAGCTGTTTTTT
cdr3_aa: CASSLVLAWDSTGELFF

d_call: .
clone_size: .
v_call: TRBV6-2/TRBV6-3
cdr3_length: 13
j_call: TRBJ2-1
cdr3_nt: TGTGCCAGCAGTCCAAGCTTCGGGCGTGAGCAGTTCTTC
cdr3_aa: CASSPSFGREQFF

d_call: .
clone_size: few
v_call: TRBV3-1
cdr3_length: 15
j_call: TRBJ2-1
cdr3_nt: TGTGCCAGCAGCCAAGTCCCGGACAGCTACAATGAGCAGTTCTTC
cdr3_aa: CASSQVPDSYNEQFF

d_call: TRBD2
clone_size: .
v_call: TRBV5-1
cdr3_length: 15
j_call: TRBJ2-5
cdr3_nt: TGCGCCAGCAGTCCGACTAGCGGTTCCGAAGAGACCCAGTACTTC
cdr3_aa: CASSPTSGSEETQYF

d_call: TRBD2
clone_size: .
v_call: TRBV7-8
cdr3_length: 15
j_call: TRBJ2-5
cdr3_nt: TGTGCCAGCAGCTTAGCCGGGCGGGAGGACGAGACCCAGTACTTC
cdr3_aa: CASSLAGREDETQYF

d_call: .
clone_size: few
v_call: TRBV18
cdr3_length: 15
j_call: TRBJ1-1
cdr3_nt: TGTGCCAGCTCACCACAAGAGAGATTGAACACTGAAGCTTTCTTT
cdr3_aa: CASSPQERLNTEAFF

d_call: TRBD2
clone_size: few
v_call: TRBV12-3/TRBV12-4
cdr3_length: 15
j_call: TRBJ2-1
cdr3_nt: TGTGCCAGCAGTCCAGTCGGCCTAGCGGCCGGCTGGGAGTTCTTC
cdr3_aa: CASSPVGLAAGWEFF

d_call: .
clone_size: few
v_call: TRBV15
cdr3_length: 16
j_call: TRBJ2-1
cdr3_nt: TGTGCCACCAGCAGTCAGGATTTCGTCTCTTACAATGAGCAGTTCTTC
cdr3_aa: CATSSQDFVSYNEQFF

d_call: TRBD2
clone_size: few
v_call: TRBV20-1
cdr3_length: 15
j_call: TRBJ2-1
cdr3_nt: TGCAGTGCTAGTGTAGCGGGGGACTTCTACAATGAGCAGTTCTTC
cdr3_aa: CSASVAGDFYNEQFF

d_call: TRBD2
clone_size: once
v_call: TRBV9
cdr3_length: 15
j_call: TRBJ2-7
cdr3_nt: TGTGCCAGCAGCGTAGGCCTAGCGGGAGTGAGAGAGCAGTACTTC
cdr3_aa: CASSVGLAGVREQYF

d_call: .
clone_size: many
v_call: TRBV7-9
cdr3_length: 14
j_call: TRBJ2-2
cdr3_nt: TGTGCCAGCAGCTTAGCGCGGGACACCGGGGAGCTGTTTTTT
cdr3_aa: CASSLARDTGELFF

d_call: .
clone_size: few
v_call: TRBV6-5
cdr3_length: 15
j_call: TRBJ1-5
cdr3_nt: TGTGCCAGCAGTTACGGGACGTCGGGTAATCAGCCCCAGCATTTT
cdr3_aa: CASSYGTSGNQPQHF

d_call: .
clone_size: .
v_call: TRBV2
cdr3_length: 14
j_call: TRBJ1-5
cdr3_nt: TGTGCCAGCAGTGAAAGCGCGAACAATCAGCCCCAGAATTTT
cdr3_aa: CASSESANNQPQNF

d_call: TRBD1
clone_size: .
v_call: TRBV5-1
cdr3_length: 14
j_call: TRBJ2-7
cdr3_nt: TGCGCCAGCAGCTTTGGACAGGGCGGTTACGAGCAGTACTTC
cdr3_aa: CASSFGQGGYEQYF

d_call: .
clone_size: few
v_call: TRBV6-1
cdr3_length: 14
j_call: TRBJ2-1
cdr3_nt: TGTGCCAGCAGCAGGGGCGCTACCTACAATGAGCAGTTCTTC
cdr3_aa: CASSRGATYNEQFF

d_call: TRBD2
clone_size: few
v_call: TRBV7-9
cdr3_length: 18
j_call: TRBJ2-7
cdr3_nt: TGTGCCAGCAGCCCAGGACTAGCGGGAGGCTCCGTCCCCTACGAGCAGTACTTC
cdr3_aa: CASSPGLAGGSVPYEQYF

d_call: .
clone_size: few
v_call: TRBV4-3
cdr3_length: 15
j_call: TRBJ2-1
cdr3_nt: TGCGCCAGCAGCCTATCAATGAGCTCCTACAATGAGCAGTTCTTC
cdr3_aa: CASSLSMSSYNEQFF

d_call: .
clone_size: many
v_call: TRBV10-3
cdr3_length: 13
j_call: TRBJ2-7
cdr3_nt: TGTGCCATCGGGACTTCGAGCTCCTACGAGCAGTACTTC
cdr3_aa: CAIGTSSSYEQYF

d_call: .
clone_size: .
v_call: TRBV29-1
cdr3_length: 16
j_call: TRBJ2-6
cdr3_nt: TGCAGCGTTGGGGATGCAGGGAGCACTGGGGCCAACGTCCTGACTTTC
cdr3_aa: CSVGDAGSTGANVLTF

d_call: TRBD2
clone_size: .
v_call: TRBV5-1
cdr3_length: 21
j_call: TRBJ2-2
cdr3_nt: TGCGCCAGCAGCTTGGATCTAGCGGGAGGTGAATCGGTGAAAAGCACCGGGGAGCTGTTTTTT
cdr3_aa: CASSLDLAGGESVKSTGELFF

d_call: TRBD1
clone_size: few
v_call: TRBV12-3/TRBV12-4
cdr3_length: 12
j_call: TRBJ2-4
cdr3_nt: TGTGCCAGCAGTTGGACAGGGGGCATTCAGTACTTC
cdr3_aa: CASSWTGGIQYF

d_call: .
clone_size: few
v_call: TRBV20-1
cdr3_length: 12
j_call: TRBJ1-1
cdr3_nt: TGCAGTGCTTTCCTCCAAAACACTGAAGCTTTCTTT
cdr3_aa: CSAFLQNTEAFF

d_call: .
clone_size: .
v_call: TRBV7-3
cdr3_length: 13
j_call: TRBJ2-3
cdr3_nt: TGTGCCAGCAGCTTTGCCCAACCAGATACGCAGTATTTT
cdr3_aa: CASSFAQPDTQYF

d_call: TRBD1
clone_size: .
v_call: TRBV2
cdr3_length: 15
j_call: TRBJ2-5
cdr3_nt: TGTGCCAGCAGTGATTCGGGACAGGGACAAGAGACCCAGTACTTC
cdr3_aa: CASSDSGQGQETQYF

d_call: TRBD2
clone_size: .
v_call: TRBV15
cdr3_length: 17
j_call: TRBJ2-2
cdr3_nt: TGTGCCACCAGCAGGGGTAGGCGGGAGCCAAACACCGGGGAGCTGTTTTTT
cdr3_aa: CATSRGRREPNTGELFF

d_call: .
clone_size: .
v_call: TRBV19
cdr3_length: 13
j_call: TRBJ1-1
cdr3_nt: TGTGCCAGTAGTAAATGGACGGGAGTTGAAGCTTTCTTT
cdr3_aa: CASSKWTGVEAFF

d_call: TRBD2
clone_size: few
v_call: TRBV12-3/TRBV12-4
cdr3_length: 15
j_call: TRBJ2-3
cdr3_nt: TGTGCCAGCACCAATAGCGGGAGGCGGAGAGATACGCAGTATTTT
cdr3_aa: CASTNSGRRRDTQYF

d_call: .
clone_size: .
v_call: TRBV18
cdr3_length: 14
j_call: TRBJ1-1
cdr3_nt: TGTGCCAGCTCAACCACCCCCCCCGGAACTGAAGCTTTCTTT
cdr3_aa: CASSTTPPGTEAFF

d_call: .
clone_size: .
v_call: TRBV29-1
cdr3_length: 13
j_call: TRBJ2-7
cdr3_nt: TGCAGCGTCAAAGGACAGTCTCCCTACGAGCAGTACTTC
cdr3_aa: CSVKGQSPYEQYF

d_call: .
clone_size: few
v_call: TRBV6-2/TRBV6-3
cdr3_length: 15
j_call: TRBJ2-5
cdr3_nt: TGTGCCAGCAGTTTTCCGCGGGGTCGTCAGGAGACCCAGTACTTC
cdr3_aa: CASSFPRGRQETQYF

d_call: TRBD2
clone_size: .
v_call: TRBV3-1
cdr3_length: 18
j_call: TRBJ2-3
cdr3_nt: TGTGCCAGCAGCCGAACCGGGACTAGCGGGAGAAGTCCAGATACGCAGTATTTT
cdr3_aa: CASSRTGTSGRSPDTQYF

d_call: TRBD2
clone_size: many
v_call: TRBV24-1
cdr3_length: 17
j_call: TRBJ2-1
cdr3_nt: TGTGCCACCAGTGATTTTCGGGCGGGAGCTACCTACAATGAGCAGTTCTTC
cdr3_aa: CATSDFRAGATYNEQFF

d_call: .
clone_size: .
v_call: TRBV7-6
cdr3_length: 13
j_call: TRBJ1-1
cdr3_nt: TGTGCCAGCAGCTTAAATACAGGCACTGAAGCTTTCTTT
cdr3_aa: CASSLNTGTEAFF

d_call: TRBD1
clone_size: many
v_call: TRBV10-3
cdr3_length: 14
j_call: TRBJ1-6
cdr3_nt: TGTGCCGTCTCGGGACAGCGCGATAATTCACCCCTCCACTTT
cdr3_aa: CAVSGQRDNSPLHF

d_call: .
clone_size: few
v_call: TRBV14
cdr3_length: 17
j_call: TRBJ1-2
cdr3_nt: TGTGCCAGCAGCCAGGAGGCCTCGCTGGGAACTAACTATGGCTACACCTTC
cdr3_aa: CASSQEASLGTNYGYTF